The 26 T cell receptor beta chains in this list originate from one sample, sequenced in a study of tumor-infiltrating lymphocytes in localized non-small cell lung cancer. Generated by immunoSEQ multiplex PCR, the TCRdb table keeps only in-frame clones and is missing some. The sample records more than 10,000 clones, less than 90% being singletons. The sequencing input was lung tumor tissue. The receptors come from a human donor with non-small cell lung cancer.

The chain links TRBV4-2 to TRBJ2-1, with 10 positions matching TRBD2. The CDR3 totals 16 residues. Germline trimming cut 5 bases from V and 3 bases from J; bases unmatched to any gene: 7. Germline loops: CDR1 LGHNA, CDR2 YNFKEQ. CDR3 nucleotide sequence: TGTGCCAGCAGCGTCCTAACTAGCGGGGACTACAATGAGCAGTTCTTC. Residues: CASSVLTSGDYNEQFF.

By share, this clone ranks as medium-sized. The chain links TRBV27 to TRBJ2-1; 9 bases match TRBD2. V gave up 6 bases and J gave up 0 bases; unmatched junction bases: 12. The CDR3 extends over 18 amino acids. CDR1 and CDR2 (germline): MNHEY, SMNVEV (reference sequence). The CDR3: CASRSGAGGHSSYNEQFF. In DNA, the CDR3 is TGTGCCAGCAGGAGCGGAGCGGGAGGCCACAGCTCCTACAATGAGCAGTTCTTC.

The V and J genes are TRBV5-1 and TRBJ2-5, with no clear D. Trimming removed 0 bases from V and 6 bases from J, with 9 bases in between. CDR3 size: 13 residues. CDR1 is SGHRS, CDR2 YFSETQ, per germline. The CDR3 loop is CASSLGVQKTQYF. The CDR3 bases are TGCGCCAGCAGCTTGGGGGTCCAGAAGACCCAGTACTTC.

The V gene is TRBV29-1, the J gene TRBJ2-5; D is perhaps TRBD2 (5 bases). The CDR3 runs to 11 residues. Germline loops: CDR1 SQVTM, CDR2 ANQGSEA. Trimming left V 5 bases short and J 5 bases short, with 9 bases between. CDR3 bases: TGCAGCGTTCCACTAGGGGAGACCCAGTACTTC. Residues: CSVPLGETQYF.

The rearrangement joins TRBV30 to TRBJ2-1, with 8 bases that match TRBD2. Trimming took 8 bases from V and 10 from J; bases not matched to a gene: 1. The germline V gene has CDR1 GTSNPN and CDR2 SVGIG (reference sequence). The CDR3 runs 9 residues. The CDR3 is CARGGEQFF. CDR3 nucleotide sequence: TGTGCCCGCGGGGGGGAGCAGTTCTTC.

The CDR3 nucleotides read TGTGCCAGCAGCCCCGACAGCTTCAATCAGCCCCAGCATTTT. As protein: CASSPDSFNQPQHF. The chain is built from TRBV6-5 and TRBJ1-5; TRBD1 might be the D (5 bases). V lost 6 bases, J lost 3 bases, and 12 bases lay in between. The V gene's germline CDR1 is MNHEY and CDR2 SVGAGI. The CDR3 sequence is 14 residues long.

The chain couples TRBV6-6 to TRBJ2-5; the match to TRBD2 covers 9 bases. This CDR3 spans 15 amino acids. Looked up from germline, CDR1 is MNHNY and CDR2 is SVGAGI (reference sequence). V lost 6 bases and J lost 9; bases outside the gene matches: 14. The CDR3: CASRSLSGSARAQYF. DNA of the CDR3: TGTGCCAGCAGGTCCCTTAGCGGGAGCGCACGGGCCCAGTACTTC.

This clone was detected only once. Written as DNA, the CDR3 is TGTGCCAGCAGTTCCGACCAAACTAATGAAAAACTGTTTTTT. Protein product: CASSSDQTNEKLFF. The rearrangement links TRBV6-6 to TRBJ1-4; D gene uncertain. CDR1 and CDR2 from the germline V gene are MNHNY and SVGAGI (reference sequence). The CDR3 is 14 residues long. V was shortened by 4 bases and J by 1 base, with 7 bases between the two germline ends.

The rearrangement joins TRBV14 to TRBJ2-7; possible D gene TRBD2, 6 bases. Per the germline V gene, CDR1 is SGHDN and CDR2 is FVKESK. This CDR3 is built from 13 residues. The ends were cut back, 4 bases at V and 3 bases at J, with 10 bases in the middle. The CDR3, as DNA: TGTGCCAGCAGCCCTCGACTAGACTACGAGCAGTACTTC. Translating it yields CASSPRLDYEQYF. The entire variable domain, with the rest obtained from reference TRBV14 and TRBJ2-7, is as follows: EAGVTQFPSHSVIEKGQTVTLRCDPISGHDNLYWYRRVMGKEIKFLLHFVKESKQDESGMPNNRFLAERTGGTYSTLKVQPAELEDSGVYFCASSPRLDYEQYFGPGTRLTVT.

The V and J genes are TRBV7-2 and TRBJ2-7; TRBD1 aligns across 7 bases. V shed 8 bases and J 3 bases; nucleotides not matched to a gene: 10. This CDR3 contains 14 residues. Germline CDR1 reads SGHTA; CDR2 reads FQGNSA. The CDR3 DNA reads TGTGCCAGCTCCGAAGGGACAGTAGTCTACGAGCAGTACTTC. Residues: CASSEGTVVYEQYF.

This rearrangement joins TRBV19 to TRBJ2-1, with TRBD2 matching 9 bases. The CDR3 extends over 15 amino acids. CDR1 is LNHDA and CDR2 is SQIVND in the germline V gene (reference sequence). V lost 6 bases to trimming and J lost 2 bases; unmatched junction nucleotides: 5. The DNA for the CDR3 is TGTGCCAGTAGCGAGCGGGAGGCGACCTACAATGAGCAGTTCTTC. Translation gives CASSEREATYNEQFF.

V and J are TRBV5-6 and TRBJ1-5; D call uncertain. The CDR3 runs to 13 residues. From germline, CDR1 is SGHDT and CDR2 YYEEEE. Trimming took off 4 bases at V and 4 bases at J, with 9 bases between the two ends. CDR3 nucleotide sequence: TGTGCCAGCAGCCCCGGGAAAAATCAGCCCCAGCATTTT. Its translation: CASSPGKNQPQHF. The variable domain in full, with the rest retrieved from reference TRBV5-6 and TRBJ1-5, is DAGVTQSPTHLIKTRGQQVTLRCSPKSGHDTVSWYQQALGQGPQFIFQYYEEEERQRGNFPDRFSGHQFPNYSSELNVNALLLGDSALYLCASSPGKNQPQHFGDGTRLSIL.

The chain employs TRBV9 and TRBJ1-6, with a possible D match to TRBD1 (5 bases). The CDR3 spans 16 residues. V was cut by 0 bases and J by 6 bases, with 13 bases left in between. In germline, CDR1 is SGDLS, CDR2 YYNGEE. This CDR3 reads CASSVEGTGGNSPLHF. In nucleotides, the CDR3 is TGTGCCAGCAGCGTAGAGGGAACGGGGGGTAATTCACCCCTCCACTTT.

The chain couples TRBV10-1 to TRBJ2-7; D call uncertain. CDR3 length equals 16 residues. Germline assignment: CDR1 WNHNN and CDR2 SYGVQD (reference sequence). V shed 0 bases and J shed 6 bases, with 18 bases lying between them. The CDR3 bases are TGCGCCAGCAGTGAGTCGACGGTATCCCCAGTCGGCGAGCAGTACTTC. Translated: CASSESTVSPVGEQYF.

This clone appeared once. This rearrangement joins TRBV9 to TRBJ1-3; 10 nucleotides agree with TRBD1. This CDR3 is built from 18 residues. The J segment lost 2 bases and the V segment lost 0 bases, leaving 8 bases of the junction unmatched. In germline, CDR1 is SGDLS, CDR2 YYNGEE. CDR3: CASSVDPPGTGAGNTIYF. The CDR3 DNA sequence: TGTGCCAGCAGCGTAGACCCCCCCGGGACAGGGGCTGGAAACACCATATATTTT.

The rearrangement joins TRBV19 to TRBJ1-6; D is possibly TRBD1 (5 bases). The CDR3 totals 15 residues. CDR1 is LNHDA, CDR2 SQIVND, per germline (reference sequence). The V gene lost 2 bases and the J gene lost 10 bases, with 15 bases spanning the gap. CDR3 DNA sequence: TGTGCCAGTAGTATAAAGCAGGGAGTTTGGTCACCCCTCCACTTT. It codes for CASSIKQGVWSPLHF. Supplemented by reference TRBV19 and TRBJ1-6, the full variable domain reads DGGITQSPKYLFRKEGQNVTLSCEQNLNHDAMYWYRQDPGQGLRLIYYSQIVNDFQKGDIAEGYSVSREKKESFPLTVTSAQKNPTAFYLCASSIKQGVWSPLHFGNGTRLTVT.

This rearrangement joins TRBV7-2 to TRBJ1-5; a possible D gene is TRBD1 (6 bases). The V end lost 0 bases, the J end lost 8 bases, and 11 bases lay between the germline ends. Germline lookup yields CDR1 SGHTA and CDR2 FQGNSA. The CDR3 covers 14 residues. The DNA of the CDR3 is TGTGCCAGCAGCTTAGCGGCGGGGGGCAAGCCCCAGCATTTT. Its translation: CASSLAAGGKPQHF.

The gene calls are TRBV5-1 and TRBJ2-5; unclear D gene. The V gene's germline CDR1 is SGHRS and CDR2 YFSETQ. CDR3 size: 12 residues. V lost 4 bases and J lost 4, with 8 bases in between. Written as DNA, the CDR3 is TGCGCCAGCAGCCTGGATGTAGAGACCCAGTACTTC. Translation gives CASSLDVETQYF. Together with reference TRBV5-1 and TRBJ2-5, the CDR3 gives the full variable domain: KAGVTQTPRYLIKTRGQQVTLSCSPISGHRSVSWYQQTPGQGLQFLFEYFSETQRNKGNFPGRFSGRQFSNSRSEMNVSTLELGDSALYLCASSLDVETQYFGPGTRLLVL.

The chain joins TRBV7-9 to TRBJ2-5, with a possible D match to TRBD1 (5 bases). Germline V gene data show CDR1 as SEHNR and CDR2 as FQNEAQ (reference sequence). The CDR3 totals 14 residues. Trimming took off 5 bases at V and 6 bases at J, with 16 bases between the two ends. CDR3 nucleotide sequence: TGTGCCAGCAGCCCTACAGGATCAGCCCAGACCCAGTACTTC. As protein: CASSPTGSAQTQYF.

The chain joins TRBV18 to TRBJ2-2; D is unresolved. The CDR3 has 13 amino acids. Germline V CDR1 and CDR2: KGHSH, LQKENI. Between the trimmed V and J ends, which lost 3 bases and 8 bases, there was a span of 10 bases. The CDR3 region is CASSPVQSGELFF. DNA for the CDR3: TGTGCCAGCTCACCGGTACAATCTGGGGAGCTGTTTTTT.

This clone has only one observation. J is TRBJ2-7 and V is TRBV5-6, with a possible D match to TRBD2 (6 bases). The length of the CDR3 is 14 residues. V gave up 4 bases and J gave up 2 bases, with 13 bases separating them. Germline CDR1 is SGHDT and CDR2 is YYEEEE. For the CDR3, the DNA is TGTGCCAGCAGCCTGGCCGGCGGGGCCTACGAGCAGTACTTC. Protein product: CASSLAGGAYEQYF.

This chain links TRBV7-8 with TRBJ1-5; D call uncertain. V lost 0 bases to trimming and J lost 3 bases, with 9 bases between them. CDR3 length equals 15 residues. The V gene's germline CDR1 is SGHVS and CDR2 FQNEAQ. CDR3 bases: TGTGCCAGCAGCTTAGCATTTGGTACCAATCAGCCCCAGCATTTT. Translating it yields CASSLAFGTNQPQHF. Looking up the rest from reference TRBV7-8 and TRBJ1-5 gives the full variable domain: GAGVSQSPRYKVAKRGQDVALRCDPISGHVSLFWYQQALGQGPEFLTYFQNEAQLDKSGLPSDRFFAERPEGSVSTLKIQRTQQEDSAVYLCASSLAFGTNQPQHFGDGTRLSIL.

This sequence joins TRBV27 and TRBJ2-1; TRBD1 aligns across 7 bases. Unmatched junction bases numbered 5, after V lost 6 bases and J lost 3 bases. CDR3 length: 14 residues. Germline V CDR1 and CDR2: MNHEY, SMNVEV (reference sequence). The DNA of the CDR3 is TGTGCCAGCAGACTGGGACAGAACTACAATGAGCAGTTCTTC. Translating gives CASRLGQNYNEQFF.

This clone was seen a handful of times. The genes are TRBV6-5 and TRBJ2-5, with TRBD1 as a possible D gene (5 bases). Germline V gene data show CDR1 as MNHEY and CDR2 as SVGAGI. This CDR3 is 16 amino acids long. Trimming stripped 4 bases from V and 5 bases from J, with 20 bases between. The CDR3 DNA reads TGTGCCAGCAGTTTCGGGCAGGGCAAGTCTGGGGAGACCCAGTACTTC. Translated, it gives CASSFGQGKSGETQYF.

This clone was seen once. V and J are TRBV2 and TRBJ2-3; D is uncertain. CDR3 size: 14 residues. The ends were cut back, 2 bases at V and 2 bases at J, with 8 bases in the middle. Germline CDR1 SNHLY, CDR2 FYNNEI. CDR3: CASSESLTTDTQYF. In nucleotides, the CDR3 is TGTGCCAGCAGTGAATCACTTACCACAGATACGCAGTATTTT.

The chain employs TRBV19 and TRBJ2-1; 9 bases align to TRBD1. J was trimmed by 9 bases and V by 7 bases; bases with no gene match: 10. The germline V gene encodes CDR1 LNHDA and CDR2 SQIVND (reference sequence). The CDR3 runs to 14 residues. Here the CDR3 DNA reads TGTGCCAGTAACCCGGACAGGGGTCGGGGTGAGCAGTTCTTC. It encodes CASNPDRGRGEQFF.